The clone carrying this T cell receptor (beta chain) was counted a single time. This sample is drawn from a study of blood T cell repertoires in COVID-19. This CDR3 has 13 amino acids. V was pared by 7 bases and J by 7 bases, with 13 bases between. Germline lookup yields CDR1 MDHEN and CDR2 SYDVKM. Clones were read by immunoSEQ multiplex PCR, and TCRdb kept only the in-frame ones, dropping some. The sample carries 200,000 to 300,000 clones, 85% to 90% recorded once. The sample was peripheral blood. This clonotype was sampled from an elderly man with acute or convalescent COVID-19. This chain connects TRBV28 to TRBJ2-2; D is unclear. In nucleotides, the CDR3 is TGTGCCAGCACCTCAAGCCTGTTCGGGGAGCTGTTTTTT. Encoded protein: CASTSSLFGELFF.